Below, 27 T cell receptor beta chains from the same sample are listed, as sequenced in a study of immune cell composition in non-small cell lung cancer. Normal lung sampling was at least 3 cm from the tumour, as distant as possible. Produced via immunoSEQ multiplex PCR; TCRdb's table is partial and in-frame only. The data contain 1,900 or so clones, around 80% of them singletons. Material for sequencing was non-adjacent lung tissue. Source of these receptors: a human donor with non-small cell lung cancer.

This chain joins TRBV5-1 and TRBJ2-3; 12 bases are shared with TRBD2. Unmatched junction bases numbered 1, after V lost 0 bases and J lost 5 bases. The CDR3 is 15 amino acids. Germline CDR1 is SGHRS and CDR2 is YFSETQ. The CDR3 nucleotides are TGCGCCAGCAGCTTGGGGACTAGCGGGGTAGATACGCAGTATTTT. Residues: CASSLGTSGVDTQYF.

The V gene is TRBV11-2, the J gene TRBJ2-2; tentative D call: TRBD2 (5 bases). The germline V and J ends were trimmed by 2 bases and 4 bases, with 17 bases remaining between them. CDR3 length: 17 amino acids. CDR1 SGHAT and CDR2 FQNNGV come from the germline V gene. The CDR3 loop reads CASSLRTFGMATGELFF. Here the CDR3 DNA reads TGTGCCAGCAGCTTACGGACTTTTGGGATGGCCACCGGGGAGCTGTTTTTT.

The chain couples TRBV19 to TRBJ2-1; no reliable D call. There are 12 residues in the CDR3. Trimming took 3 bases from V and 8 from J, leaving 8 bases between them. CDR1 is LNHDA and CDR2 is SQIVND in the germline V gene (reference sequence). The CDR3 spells CASSIPPDEQFF. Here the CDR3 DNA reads TGTGCCAGTAGTATTCCCCCGGATGAGCAGTTCTTC.

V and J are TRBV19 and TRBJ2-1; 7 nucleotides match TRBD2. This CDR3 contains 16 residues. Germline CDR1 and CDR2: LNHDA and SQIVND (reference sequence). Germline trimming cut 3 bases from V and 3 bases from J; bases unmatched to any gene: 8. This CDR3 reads CASSMFRGGNYNEQFF. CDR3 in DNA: TGTGCCAGTAGTATGTTCCGGGGAGGGAACTACAATGAGCAGTTCTTC.

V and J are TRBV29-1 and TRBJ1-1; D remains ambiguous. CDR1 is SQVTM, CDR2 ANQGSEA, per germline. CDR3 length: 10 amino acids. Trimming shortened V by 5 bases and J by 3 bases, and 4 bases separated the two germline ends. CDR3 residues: CSVLDTEAFF. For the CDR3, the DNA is TGCAGCGTTCTCGACACTGAAGCTTTCTTT. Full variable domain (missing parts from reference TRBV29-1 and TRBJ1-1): SAVISQKPSRDICQRGTSLTIQCQVDSQVTMMFWYRQQPGQSLTLIATANQGSEATYESGFVIDKFPISRPNLTFSTLTVSNMSPEDSSIYLCSVLDTEAFFGQGTRLTVV.

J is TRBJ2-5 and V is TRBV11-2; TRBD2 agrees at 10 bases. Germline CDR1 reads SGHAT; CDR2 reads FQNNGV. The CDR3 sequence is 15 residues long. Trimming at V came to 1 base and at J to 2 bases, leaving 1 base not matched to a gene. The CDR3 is CASSLGLAGQETQYF. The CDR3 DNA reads TGTGCCAGCAGCTTAGGACTAGCGGGTCAAGAGACCCAGTACTTC. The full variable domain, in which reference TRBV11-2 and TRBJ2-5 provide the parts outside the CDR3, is EAGVAQSPRYKIIEKRQSVAFWCNPISGHATLYWYQQILGQGPKLLIQFQNNGVVDDSQLPKDRFSAERLKGVDSTLKIQPAKLEDSAVYLCASSLGLAGQETQYFGPGTRLLVL.

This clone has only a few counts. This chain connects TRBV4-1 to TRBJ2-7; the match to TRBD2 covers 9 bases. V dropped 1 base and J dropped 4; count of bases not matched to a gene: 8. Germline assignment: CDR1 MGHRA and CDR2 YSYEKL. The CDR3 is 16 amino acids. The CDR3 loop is CASSQVAAGGNYEQYF. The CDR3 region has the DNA TGCGCCAGCAGCCAAGTCGCAGCGGGAGGAAATTACGAGCAGTACTTC.

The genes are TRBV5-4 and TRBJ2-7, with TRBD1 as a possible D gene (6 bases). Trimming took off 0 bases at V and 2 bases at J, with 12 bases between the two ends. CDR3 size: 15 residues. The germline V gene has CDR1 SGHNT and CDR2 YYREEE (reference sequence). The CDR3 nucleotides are TGTGCCAGCAGCTTGGGGACAGCACCTACCTACGAGCAGTACTTC. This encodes CASSLGTAPTYEQYF.

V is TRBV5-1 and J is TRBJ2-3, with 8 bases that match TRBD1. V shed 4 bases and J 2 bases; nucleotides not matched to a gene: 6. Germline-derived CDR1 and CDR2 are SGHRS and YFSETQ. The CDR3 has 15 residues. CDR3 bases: TGCGCCAGCAGCAAAGACAGGGGTGCCACAGATACGCAGTATTTT. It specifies CASSKDRGATDTQYF.

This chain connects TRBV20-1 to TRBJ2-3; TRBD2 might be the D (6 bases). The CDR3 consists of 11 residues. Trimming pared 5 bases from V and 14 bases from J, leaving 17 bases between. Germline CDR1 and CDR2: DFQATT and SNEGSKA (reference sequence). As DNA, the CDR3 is TGCAGTGCTCCCTTGCGGGGCCAGGGGTATTTT. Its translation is CSAPLRGQGYF.

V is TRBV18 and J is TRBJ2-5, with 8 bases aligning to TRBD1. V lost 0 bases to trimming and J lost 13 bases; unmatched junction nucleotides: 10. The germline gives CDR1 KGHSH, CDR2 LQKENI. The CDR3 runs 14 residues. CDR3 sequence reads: CASSPPGTGSRPYF. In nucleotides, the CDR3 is TGTGCCAGCTCACCACCCGGGACAGGTTCCCGCCCGTACTTC.

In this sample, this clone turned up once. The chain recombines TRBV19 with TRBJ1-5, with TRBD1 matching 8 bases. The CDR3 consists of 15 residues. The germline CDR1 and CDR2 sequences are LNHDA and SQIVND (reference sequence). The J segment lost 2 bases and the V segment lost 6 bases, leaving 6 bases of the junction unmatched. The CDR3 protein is CASRDRAGGNQPQHF. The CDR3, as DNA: TGTGCCAGTAGGGACAGGGCCGGGGGCAATCAGCCCCAGCATTTT.

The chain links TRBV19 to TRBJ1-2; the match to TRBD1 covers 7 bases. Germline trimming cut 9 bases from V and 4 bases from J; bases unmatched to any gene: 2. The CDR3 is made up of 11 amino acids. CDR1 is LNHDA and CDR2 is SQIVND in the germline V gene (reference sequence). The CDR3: CASGDSYGYTF. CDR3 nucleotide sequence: TGTGCCAGCGGGGACAGCTATGGCTACACCTTC.

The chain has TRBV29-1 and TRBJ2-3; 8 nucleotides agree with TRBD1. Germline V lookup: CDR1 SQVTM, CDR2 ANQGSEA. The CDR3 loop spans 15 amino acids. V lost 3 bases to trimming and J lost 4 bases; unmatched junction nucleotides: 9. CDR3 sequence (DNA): TGCAGCGTTGAGCCAAGGACAGGGTCGGCAGATACGCAGTATTTT. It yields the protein CSVEPRTGSADTQYF.

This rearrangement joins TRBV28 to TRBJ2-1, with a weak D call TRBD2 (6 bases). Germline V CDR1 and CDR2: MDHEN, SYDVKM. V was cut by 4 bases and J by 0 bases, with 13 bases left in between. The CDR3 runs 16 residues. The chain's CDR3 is CASSWDSRGSYNEQFF. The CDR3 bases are TGTGCCAGCAGTTGGGACTCACGAGGCTCCTACAATGAGCAGTTCTTC.

CDR3: CASSSGYYNEQFF. CDR3 coding DNA: TGTGCCAGCAGTAGCGGCTATTACAATGAGCAGTTCTTC. The V and J genes are TRBV27 and TRBJ2-1; D is possibly TRBD2 (5 bases). Trimming cost V 5 bases and J 4 bases, with 9 bases left between them. Germline assignment: CDR1 MNHEY and CDR2 SMNVEV (reference sequence). This CDR3 contains 13 residues.

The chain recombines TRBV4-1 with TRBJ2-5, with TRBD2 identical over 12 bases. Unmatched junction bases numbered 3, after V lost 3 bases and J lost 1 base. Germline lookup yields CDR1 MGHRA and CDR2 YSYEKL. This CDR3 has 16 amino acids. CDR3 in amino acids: CASSQASGRVQETQYF. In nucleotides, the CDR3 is TGCGCCAGCAGCCAGGCTAGCGGGAGGGTCCAAGAGACCCAGTACTTC.

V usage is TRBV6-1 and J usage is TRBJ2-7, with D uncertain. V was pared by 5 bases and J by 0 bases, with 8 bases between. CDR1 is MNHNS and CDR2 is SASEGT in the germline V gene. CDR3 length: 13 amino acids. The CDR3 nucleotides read TGTGCCAGCAGTCTAGAAAACTCCTACGAGCAGTACTTC. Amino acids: CASSLENSYEQYF.

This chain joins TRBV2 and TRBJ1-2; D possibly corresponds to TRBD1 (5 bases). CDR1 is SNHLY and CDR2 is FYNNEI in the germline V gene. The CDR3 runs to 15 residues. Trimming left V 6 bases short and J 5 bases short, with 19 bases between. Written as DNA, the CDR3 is TGTGCCAGCAGGCGTTGGGTGGGGGGAGAATATGGCTACACCTTC. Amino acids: CASRRWVGGEYGYTF.

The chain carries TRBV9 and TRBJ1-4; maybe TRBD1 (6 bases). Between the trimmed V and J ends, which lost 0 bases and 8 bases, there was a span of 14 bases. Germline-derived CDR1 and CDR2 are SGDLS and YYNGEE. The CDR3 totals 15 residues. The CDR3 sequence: CASSVGGTGREKLFF. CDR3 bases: TGTGCCAGCAGCGTAGGGGGCACAGGGCGGGAAAAACTGTTTTTT.

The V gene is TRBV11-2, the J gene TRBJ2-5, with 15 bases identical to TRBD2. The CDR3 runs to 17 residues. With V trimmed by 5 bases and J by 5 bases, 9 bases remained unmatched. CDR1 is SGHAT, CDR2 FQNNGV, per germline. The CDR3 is CASSGGLAGGGGETQYF. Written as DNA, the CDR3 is TGTGCCAGCAGCGGGGGACTAGCGGGAGGTGGAGGGGAGACCCAGTACTTC.

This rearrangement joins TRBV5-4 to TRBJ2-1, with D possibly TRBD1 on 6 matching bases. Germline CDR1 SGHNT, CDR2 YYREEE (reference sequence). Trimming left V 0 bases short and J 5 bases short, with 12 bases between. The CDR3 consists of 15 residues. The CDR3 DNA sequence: TGTGCCAGCAGCTTGGGGGGGCCCGTCAACAATGAGCAGTTCTTC. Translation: CASSLGGPVNNEQFF.

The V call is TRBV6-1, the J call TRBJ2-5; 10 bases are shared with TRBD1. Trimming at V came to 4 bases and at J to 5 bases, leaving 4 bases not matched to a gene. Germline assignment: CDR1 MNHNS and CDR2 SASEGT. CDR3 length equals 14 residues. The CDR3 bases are TGTGCCAGCAGTGTGGGGACAGGGGCCGAGACCCAGTACTTC. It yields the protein CASSVGTGAETQYF.

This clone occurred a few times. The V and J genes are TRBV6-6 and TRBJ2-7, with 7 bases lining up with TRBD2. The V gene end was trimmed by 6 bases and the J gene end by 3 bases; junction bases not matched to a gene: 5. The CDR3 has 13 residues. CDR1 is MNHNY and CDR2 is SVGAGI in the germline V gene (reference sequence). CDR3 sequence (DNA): TGTGCCAGCAGGTCCGGGACTAACTACGAGCAGTACTTC. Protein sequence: CASRSGTNYEQYF.

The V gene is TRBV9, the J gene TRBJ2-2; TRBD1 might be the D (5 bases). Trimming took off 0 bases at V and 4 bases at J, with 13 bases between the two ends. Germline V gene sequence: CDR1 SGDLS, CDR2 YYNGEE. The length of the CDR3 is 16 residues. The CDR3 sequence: CASSVAPTGPTGELFF. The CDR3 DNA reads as TGTGCCAGCAGCGTAGCTCCTACAGGCCCCACCGGGGAGCTGTTTTTT.

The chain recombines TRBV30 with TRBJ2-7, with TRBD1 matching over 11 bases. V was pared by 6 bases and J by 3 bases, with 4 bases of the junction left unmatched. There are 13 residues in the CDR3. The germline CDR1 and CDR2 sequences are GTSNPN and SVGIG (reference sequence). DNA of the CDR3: TGTGCCTGTCCTGGGACAGGGGGCTACGAGCAGTACTTC. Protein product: CACPGTGGYEQYF.

The DNA of the CDR3 is TGTGCCAGCAGTTCTGGGACAGGGGTTCATCAGGATGAAAAACTGTTTTTT. Protein: CASSSGTGVHQDEKLFF. The rearrangement links TRBV28 to TRBJ1-4; TRBD1 matches 10 bases. The CDR3 contains 17 residues. CDR1 and CDR2 (germline): MDHEN, SYDVKM. Germline trimming cut 4 bases from V and 6 bases from J; bases unmatched to any gene: 11.